The 28 T cell receptor beta chains below all came from one sample that was sequenced in a study of OX40 agonist ivuxolimab in advanced cancers. Assay used: immunoSEQ multiplex PCR; TCRdb lists only in-frame clones, some missing. The profile shows about 61,000 clones, about 86% of them singletons. The source was CD4+ or CD8+ T cells sorted from blood, collected in a trial of the OX40 agonist ivuxolimab. All receptors come from an adult with an advanced solid tumor such as melanoma, head and neck, liver or kidney cancer.

V and J are TRBV6-5 and TRBJ2-6, with D unclear. This CDR3 has 15 amino acids. CDR1 and CDR2 (germline): MNHEY, SVGAGI. V was shortened by 2 bases and J by 2 bases, with 7 bases between the two germline ends. CDR3 DNA sequence: TGTGCCAGCAGTTACATGGGGACTGGGGCCAACGTCCTGACTTTC. Its translation: CASSYMGTGANVLTF.

The chain recombines TRBV7-9 with TRBJ2-3, with D perhaps being TRBD1 or TRBD2 (5 bases each). V lost 0 bases and J 2 bases, leaving 12 bases between the germline ends. The CDR3 loop spans 16 amino acids. The V gene's germline CDR1 is SEHNR and CDR2 FQNEAQ (reference sequence). The CDR3 DNA is TGTGCCAGCAGCTTAGCGCTGAGGGGAGCCACAGATACGCAGTATTTT. Its protein is CASSLALRGATDTQYF.

The chain carries TRBV5-1 and TRBJ1-2; no definite D call. V lost 3 bases and J 6 bases, leaving 12 bases between the germline ends. The CDR3 covers 13 residues. Germline CDR1 is SGHRS and CDR2 is YFSETQ. DNA of the CDR3: TGCGCCAGCAGCTCCGGCGGCACGGATGGCTACACCTTC. Its translation is CASSSGGTDGYTF. The whole variable domain, filled in from reference TRBV5-1 and TRBJ1-2, reads KAGVTQTPRYLIKTRGQQVTLSCSPISGHRSVSWYQQTPGQGLQFLFEYFSETQRNKGNFPGRFSGRQFSNSRSEMNVSTLELGDSALYLCASSSGGTDGYTFGSGTRLTVV.

The chain carries TRBV21-1 and TRBJ2-7; the table's D call of TRBD1 was not tested on the DNA. TRBV21-1 is noted as a pseudogene. The CDR3 spans 18 residues. CDR3 protein: CASSKFAGQRRGGYEQYF. The DNA of the CDR3 is TGTGCCAGCAGCAAATTTGCGGGACAGAGACGTGGTGGATACGAGCAGTACTTC.

The chain recombines TRBV18 with TRBJ1-4; 9 bases map to TRBD1. Per the germline V gene, CDR1 is KGHSH and CDR2 is LQKENI. Trimming took 0 bases from V and 7 from J; bases not matched to a gene: 3. This CDR3 spans 15 amino acids. The CDR3, as DNA: TGTGCCAGCTCACCACCGGGACAGGGCTCTGAAAAACTGTTTTTT. It is translated as CASSPPGQGSEKLFF.

The CDR3 is CASRSGRDNEKLFF. The CDR3 DNA sequence: TGTGCCAGTCGTTCAGGCAGGGACAATGAAAAACTGTTTTTT. The chain joins TRBV19 to TRBJ1-4, with a weak D call TRBD1 (5 bases). The CDR3 has 14 amino acids. Germline V gene data show CDR1 as LNHDA and CDR2 as SQIVND (reference sequence). V lost 8 bases and J lost 5, with 15 bases in between.

This sequence joins TRBV5-6 and TRBJ2-1; D is uncertain. The V gene's germline CDR1 is SGHDT and CDR2 YYEEEE. Trimming left V 6 bases short and J 5 bases short, with 9 bases between. CDR3 length: 12 amino acids. CDR3 DNA: TGTGCCAGCAACTTCGCGAACAATGAGCAGTTCTTC. Amino acid sequence: CASNFANNEQFF.

This clone was seen once. The V and J genes are TRBV28 and TRBJ1-3, with D possibly being TRBD1 (6 bases). This CDR3 has 16 amino acids. The V gene's germline CDR1 is MDHEN and CDR2 SYDVKM. The germline V and J ends were trimmed by 7 bases and 0 bases, with 16 bases remaining between them. Written as DNA, the CDR3 is TGTGCCAGCAACGCGGGGGGGGCCAACTCTGGAAACACCATATATTTT. As protein: CASNAGGANSGNTIYF.

A note on this clone: Mismatch with germline at one junction end may stem from a read error. The chain employs TRBV19 and TRBJ1-2; unclear D gene. CDR1 and CDR2 from the germline V gene are LNHDA and SQIVND (reference sequence). This CDR3 spans 14 amino acids. The CDR3 reads CVSSITGNAYGYTF. The CDR3 nucleotides are TGTGTCAGTAGTATAACGGGGAACGCCTATGGCTACACCTTC.

The V and J genes are TRBV5-5 and TRBJ2-5; 12 bases map to TRBD2. This CDR3 comprises 15 residues. The germline gives CDR1 SGHKS, CDR2 YYEKEE (reference sequence). Unmatched junction bases numbered 6, after V lost 4 bases and J lost 5 bases. The CDR3 region is CASSKGLAGGETQYF. The CDR3 nucleotides read TGTGCCAGCAGCAAGGGACTAGCGGGCGGTGAGACCCAGTACTTC.

V and J are TRBV21-1 and TRBJ1-6; the table assigns TRBD1, which was not confirmed against the DNA. TRBV21-1 is flagged as a pseudogene. The CDR3 totals 15 residues. CDR3: CASRCPQGNNSPLHF. Here the CDR3 DNA reads TGTGCCAGCCGATGTCCACAGGGGAATAATTCACCCCTCCACTTT.

This sequence joins TRBV4-1 and TRBJ2-1; TRBD2 matches at 7 bases. The CDR3 has 15 residues. Unmatched junction bases numbered 7, after V lost 2 bases and J lost 6 bases. Germline CDR1 reads MGHRA; CDR2 reads YSYEKL. CDR3 region: CASSQTGGLPNEQFF. The CDR3 coding sequence is TGCGCCAGCAGCCAAACGGGAGGTCTCCCCAATGAGCAGTTCTTC.

This clone was recorded a few times. The chain links TRBV5-8 to TRBJ1-1, with 8 bases lining up with TRBD1. This CDR3 spans 12 amino acids. The J segment lost 5 bases and the V segment lost 7 bases, leaving 4 bases of the junction unmatched. Germline V gives CDR1 SGHTS, CDR2 YDEGEE. The CDR3 bases are TGTGCCAGCCCAGGGGGCGGGACTGAAGCTTTCTTT. As protein: CASPGGGTEAFF. Together with reference TRBV5-8 and TRBJ1-1, the CDR3 gives the full variable domain: EAGVTQSPTHLIKTRGQQATLRCSPISGHTSVYWYQQALGLGLQFLLWYDEGEERNRGNFPPRFSGRQFPNYSSELNVNALELEDSALYLCASPGGGTEAFFGQGTRLTVV.

This clone was seen a single time. This chain uses TRBV4-3 with TRBJ2-3, with 11 positions matching TRBD2. Germline trimming cut 0 bases from V and 4 bases from J; bases unmatched to any gene: 9. This CDR3 region has 18 residues. Per germline, CDR1 LGHNA and CDR2 YSLEER. The CDR3 coding sequence is TGCGCCAGCAGCCAAGAGCCACTAGCGGGGGTGAGGGCAGATACGCAGTATTTT. Its translation: CASSQEPLAGVRADTQYF.

CDR3 sequence (DNA): TGTGCCAGCAGTGACTTCCCGGGAGTGACCCAGTACTTC. It encodes CASSDFPGVTQYF. V is TRBV25-1 and J is TRBJ2-5; D might be TRBD2 (6 bases). The germline V gene has CDR1 MGHDK and CDR2 SYGVNS. V lost 3 bases and J lost 7, with 12 bases in between. The CDR3 runs 13 residues.

A word on this clone: One junction end disagrees with the germline gene, perhaps due to a read error. The V and J genes are TRBV19 and TRBJ2-2; D remains unclear. The CDR3 length is 14 residues. Per germline, CDR1 LNHDA and CDR2 SQIVND (reference sequence). The CDR3 here is CASSIDTNNGELFF. For the CDR3, the DNA is TGTGCCAGTAGTATAGATACAAACAACGGGGAGCTGTTTTTT.

The V and J genes are TRBV7-9 and TRBJ2-2; the D gene is possibly TRBD1 (6 bases). Trimming pared 7 bases from V and 5 bases from J, leaving 14 bases between. Germline CDR1 and CDR2: SEHNR and FQNEAQ (reference sequence). The CDR3 is 14 amino acids. The CDR3 coding sequence is TGTGCCAGCAACGTACAGGGTGGGACCGGGGAGCTGTTTTTT. It codes for CASNVQGGTGELFF.

The V and J genes are TRBV6-1 and TRBJ1-4; D is unclear. This CDR3 spans 15 amino acids. Trimming took off 5 bases at V and 4 bases at J, with 14 bases between the two ends. Germline V gene sequence: CDR1 MNHNS, CDR2 SASEGT. The DNA for the CDR3 is TGTGCCAGCAGTAACAGACGAGCGTTTAATGAAAAACTGTTTTTT. Translation gives CASSNRRAFNEKLFF.

The chain has TRBV4-3 and TRBJ1-6, with a tentative D call TRBD1 (5 bases). The germline V gene has CDR1 LGHNA and CDR2 YSLEER. This CDR3 is built from 15 residues. V gave up 0 bases and J gave up 10 bases, with 13 bases separating them. In nucleotides, the CDR3 is TGCGCCAGCAGCCAAGATCAGGGAAGAGGGTCACCCCTCCACTTT. Translation gives CASSQDQGRGSPLHF.

The genes are TRBV18 and TRBJ1-3, with a weak D call TRBD1 (6 bases). The germline V gene has CDR1 KGHSH and CDR2 LQKENI. The CDR3 contains 15 residues. V was cut by 3 bases and J by 4 bases, with 13 bases left in between. Here the CDR3 reads CASSPAGTSGNTIYF. CDR3 sequence (DNA): TGTGCCAGCTCACCGGCAGGGACAAGCGGAAACACCATATATTTT.

The chain joins TRBV7-2 to TRBJ2-7, with D unresolved. CDR1 and CDR2 (germline): SGHTA, FQGNSA. This CDR3 region has 13 residues. The V gene lost 3 bases and the J gene lost 0 bases, with 6 bases spanning the gap. The CDR3 reads CASSFQNSYEQYF. In nucleotides, the CDR3 is TGTGCCAGCAGCTTCCAGAACTCCTACGAGCAGTACTTC.

The chain carries TRBV19 and TRBJ1-1; D may be TRBD1 (6 bases). The CDR3 covers 13 residues. V lost 4 bases, J lost 11 bases, and 17 bases lay in between. Germline V lookup: CDR1 LNHDA, CDR2 SQIVND (reference sequence). CDR3 region: CASSTGQAGRAFF. CDR3 nucleotide sequence: TGTGCCAGTAGTACGGGACAAGCCGGCCGGGCTTTCTTT.

The chain uses TRBV6-5 and TRBJ2-7; D not certain. V gave up 8 bases and J gave up 2 bases, with 7 bases separating them. The CDR3 length is 11 residues. Germline CDR1 is MNHEY and CDR2 is SVGAGI. As DNA, the CDR3 is TGTGCCAGCCGCAAGACCTACGAGCAGTACTTC. It yields the protein CASRKTYEQYF.

V gene TRBV7-2 combines with J gene TRBJ2-5, with 8 nucleotides matching TRBD2. The germline gives CDR1 SGHTA, CDR2 FQGNSA. CDR3 length equals 17 residues. The V and J ends lost 1 base and 1 base, in that order; junction bases with no gene match: 8. This CDR3 reads CASSLGVGRGAQETQYF. Here the CDR3 DNA reads TGTGCCAGCAGCTTAGGAGTGGGGCGGGGGGCCCAAGAGACCCAGTACTTC.

V gene TRBV7-2 combines with J gene TRBJ2-7; 7 nucleotides match TRBD1. Germline assignment: CDR1 SGHTA and CDR2 FQGNSA. CDR3 size: 14 residues. The V and J ends lost 5 bases and 0 bases, in that order; junction bases with no gene match: 4. The CDR3 DNA follows: TGTGCCAGCAGCCGGACAGGAAGCTCCTACGAGCAGTACTTC. Its translation: CASSRTGSSYEQYF. The full variable domain, completed using reference TRBV7-2 and TRBJ2-7, is GAGVSQSPSNKVTEKGKDVELRCDPISGHTALYWYRQSLGQGLEFLIYFQGNSAPDKSGLPSDRFSAERTGGSVSTLTIQRTQQEDSAVYLCASSRTGSSYEQYFGPGTRLTVT.

The rearrangement joins TRBV5-6 to TRBJ2-3, with D unclear. CDR1 SGHDT and CDR2 YYEEEE come from the germline V gene. The CDR3 length is 14 residues. Trimming cost V 6 bases and J 1 base, with 12 bases left between them. The CDR3 DNA is TGTGCCAGCACCCCAGAGCCTGGCACAGATACGCAGTATTTT. Translation: CASTPEPGTDTQYF.

This chain joins TRBV11-3 and TRBJ2-5, with D perhaps matching TRBD2 (6 bases). The V gene's germline CDR1 is SGHNT and CDR2 YENEEA. Trimming removed 5 bases at V and 3 bases at J, with 19 bases between. The CDR3 sequence is 16 residues long. CDR3 nucleotides: TGTGCCAGCAGCACATCGGGCACCGGGAGTAAAGAGACCCAGTACTTC. This sequence encodes CASSTSGTGSKETQYF.

The chain is built from TRBV30 and TRBJ2-2, with D maybe TRBD1 (6 bases). The CDR3 is made up of 14 amino acids. V lost 0 bases, J lost 4 bases, and 9 bases lay in between. Germline V CDR1 and CDR2: GTSNPN, SVGIG (reference sequence). The CDR3 loop is CAWSVQGGTGELFF. CDR3 nucleotide sequence: TGTGCCTGGAGTGTACAGGGTGGCACCGGGGAGCTGTTTTTT.